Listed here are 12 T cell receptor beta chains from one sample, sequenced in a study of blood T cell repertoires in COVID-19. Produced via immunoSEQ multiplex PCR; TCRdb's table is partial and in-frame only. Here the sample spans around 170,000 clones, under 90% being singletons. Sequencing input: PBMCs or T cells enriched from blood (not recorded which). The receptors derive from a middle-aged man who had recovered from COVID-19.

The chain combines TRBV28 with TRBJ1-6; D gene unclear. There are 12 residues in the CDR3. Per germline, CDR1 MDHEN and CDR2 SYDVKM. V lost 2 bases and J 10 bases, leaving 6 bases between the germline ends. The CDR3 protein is CASSLRHSPLHF. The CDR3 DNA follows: TGTGCCAGCAGTTTACGACACTCACCCCTCCACTTT. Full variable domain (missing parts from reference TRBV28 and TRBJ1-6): DVKVTQSSRYLVKRTGEKVFLECVQDMDHENMFWYRQDPGLGLRLIYFSYDVKMKEKGDIPEGYSVSREKKERFSLILESASTNQTSMYLCASSLRHSPLHFGNGTRLTVT.

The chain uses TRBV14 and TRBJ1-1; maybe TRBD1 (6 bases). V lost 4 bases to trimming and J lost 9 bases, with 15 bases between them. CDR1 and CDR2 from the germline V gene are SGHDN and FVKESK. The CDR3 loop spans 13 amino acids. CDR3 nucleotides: TGTGCCAGCAGCCCCCTAGGCAGGGGACAAGCTTTCTTT. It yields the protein CASSPLGRGQAFF.

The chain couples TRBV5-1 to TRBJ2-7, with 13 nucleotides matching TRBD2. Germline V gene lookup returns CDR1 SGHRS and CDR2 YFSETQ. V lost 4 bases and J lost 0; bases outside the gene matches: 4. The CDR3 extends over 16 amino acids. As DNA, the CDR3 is TGCGCCAGCAGCCCCGGACTAGCGGGGGTCTCCTACGAGCAGTACTTC. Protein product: CASSPGLAGVSYEQYF.

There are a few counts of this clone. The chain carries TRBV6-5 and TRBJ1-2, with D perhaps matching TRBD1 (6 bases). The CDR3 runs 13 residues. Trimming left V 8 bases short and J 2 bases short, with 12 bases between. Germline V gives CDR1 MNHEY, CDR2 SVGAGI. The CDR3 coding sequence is TGTGCCAGCTTTCCCGGGACAAACTATGGCTACACCTTC. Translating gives CASFPGTNYGYTF.

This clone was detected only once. Here the CDR3 reads CASSPLGAGASEAFF. DNA of the CDR3: TGTGCCAGCAGCCCGCTGGGGGCCGGGGCCTCTGAAGCTTTCTTT. The V gene is TRBV27, the J gene TRBJ1-1, with TRBD1 as a possible D gene (6 bases). The CDR3 contains 15 residues. Deletions cut 6 bases from V and 6 bases from J, with 20 bases between. Per the germline V gene, CDR1 is MNHEY and CDR2 is SMNVEV (reference sequence).

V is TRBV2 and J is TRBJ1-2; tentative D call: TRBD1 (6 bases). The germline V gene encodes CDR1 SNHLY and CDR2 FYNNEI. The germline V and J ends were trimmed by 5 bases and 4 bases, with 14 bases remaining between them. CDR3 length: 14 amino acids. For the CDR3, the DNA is TGTGCCAGCAGTTCCAGGGGCGAAAGCTATGGCTACACCTTC. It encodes CASSSRGESYGYTF.

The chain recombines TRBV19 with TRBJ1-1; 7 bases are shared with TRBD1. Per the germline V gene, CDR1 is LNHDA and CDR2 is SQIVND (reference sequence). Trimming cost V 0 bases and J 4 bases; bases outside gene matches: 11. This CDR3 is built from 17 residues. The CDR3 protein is CASSIDLGTVTGTEAFF. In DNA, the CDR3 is TGTGCCAGTAGTATAGATCTAGGGACAGTAACGGGCACTGAAGCTTTCTTT.

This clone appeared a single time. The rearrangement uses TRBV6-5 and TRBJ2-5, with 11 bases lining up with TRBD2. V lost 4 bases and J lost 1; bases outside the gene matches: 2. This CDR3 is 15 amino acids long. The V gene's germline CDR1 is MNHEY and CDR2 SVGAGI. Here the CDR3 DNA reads TGTGCCAGCAGTTTTACTAGCGGGGGCCAAGAGACCCAGTACTTC. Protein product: CASSFTSGGQETQYF.

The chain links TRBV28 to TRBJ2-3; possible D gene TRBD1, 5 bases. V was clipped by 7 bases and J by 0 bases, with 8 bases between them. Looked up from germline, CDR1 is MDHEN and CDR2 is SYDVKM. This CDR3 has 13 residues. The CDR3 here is CASTGPSTDTQYF. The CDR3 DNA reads TGTGCCAGCACAGGGCCAAGCACAGATACGCAGTATTTT.

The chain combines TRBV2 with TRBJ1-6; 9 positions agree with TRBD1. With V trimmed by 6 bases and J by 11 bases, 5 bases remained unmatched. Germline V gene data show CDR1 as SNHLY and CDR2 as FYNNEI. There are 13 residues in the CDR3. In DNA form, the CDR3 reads TGTGCCAGCAGCGTGGGACAGGGCCCACCCCTCCACTTT. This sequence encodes CASSVGQGPPLHF.

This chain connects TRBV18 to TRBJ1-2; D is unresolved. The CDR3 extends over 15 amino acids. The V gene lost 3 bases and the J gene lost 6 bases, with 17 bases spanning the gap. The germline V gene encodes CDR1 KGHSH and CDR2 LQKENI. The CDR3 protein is CASSPGLAGAHGYTF. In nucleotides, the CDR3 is TGTGCCAGCTCACCGGGTCTTGCGGGAGCCCATGGCTACACCTTC. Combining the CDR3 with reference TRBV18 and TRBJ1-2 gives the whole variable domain NAGVMQNPRHLVRRRGQEARLRCSPMKGHSHVYWYRQLPEEGLKFMVYLQKENIIDESGMPKERFSAEFPKEGPSILRIQQVVRGDSAAYFCASSPGLAGAHGYTFGSGTRLTVV.

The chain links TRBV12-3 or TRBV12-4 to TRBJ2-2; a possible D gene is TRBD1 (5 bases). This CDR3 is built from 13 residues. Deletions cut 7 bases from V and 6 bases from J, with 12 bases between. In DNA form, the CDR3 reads TGTGCCAGCATTTCAGGGTTTCCCGGGGAGCTGTTTTTT. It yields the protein CASISGFPGELFF.